This T cell receptor beta chain was sequenced during a study of T cells in Graves' hyperthyroidism and ophthalmopathy. Germline CDR1 reads SQVTM; CDR2 reads ANQGSEA. J was trimmed by 0 bases and V by 7 bases; bases with no gene match: 3. This CDR3 comprises 13 residues. RNA transcripts provided the source from which TCR beta CDR3 regions were amplified. In the first-round RT-PCR of the TCR CDR3, the HTBI primer set was used. MiXCR, applied by TCRdb to the multiplex PCR reads, yields one record per CDR3 protein. The sample records 700,000 to 850,000 distinct CDR3 sequences, 35% being singletons. The chain has TRBV29-1 and TRBJ2-3; 8 bases fit TRBD1. The sequence was collected from a woman between 35 and 50 years old with Graves' hyperthyroidism. The sequencing input was blood. The CDR3 protein is CSATGESTDTQYF. CDR3 nucleotide sequence: TGCAGCGCGACAGGGGAAAGCACAGATACGCAGTATTTT.